The rows below give T cell receptor beta chains drawn from one sample of a study of response to subunit inactivated influenza vaccine. TCRdb re-derived calls from the RT-PCR reads in MiXCR, one entry per CDR3 protein. The sample contains a few hundred thousand distinct CDR3 sequences, approximately 20% of which appear only once. This specimen consisted of PBMCs from blood, obtained 21 months after vaccination. The receptor source for this set is a man between 50 and 69 years old who received an inactivated influenza vaccine. The CDR3 runs from the conserved cysteine through the conserved F or W. Each record gives: V gene, D gene, clone size, J gene, CDR3 DNA, CDR3 protein. The D gene is left open where the match is weak. Some rows have no size entry. The others give once, few or many, or a class for an expanded clone.

>TRBV7-9|TRBD1|.|TRBJ2-7
TGTGCCAGCAGACCAAATTGGACAGGGGCTTCCTACGAGCAGTACTTC
CASRPNWTGASYEQYF
>TRBV6-5|TRBD1|.|TRBJ1-2
TGTGCCAGCAGTTACCTAGGACAGGGTGGTGGCTACACCTTC
CASSYLGQGGGYTF
>TRBV4-1|.|.|TRBJ2-1
TGCGCCAGCAGCCCGAGGGGGTCTAGTGAGGGCAATGAGCAGTTCTTC
CASSPRGSSEGNEQFF
>TRBV6-5|TRBD1|.|TRBJ1-2
TGTGCCAGCAGTTATCCGGGACAGGGAAGGCCCTATGGCTACACCTTC
CASSYPGQGRPYGYTF
>TRBV6-2/TRBV6-3|.|.|TRBJ2-7
TGTGCCAGCAGACATTTGACAGGGAGGTTGAAGCAGTACTTC
CASRHLTGRLKQYF
>TRBV7-9|.|.|TRBJ1-2
TGTGCCAGCAGCTACATCCCGAGTCGCACGACTAACTATGGCTACACCTTC
CASSYIPSRTTNYGYTF
>TRBV12-3/TRBV12-4|.|few|TRBJ2-2
TGTGCCAGCAGTTTTGAGGGCCGGGGGGAGCTGTTTTTT
CASSFEGRGELFF
>TRBV20-1|.|few|TRBJ2-1
TGCAGTGCTAGTTCCATTGCCTTTTACAATGAGCAGTTCTTC
CSASSIAFYNEQFF
>TRBV12-3/TRBV12-4|TRBD2|.|TRBJ2-2
TGTGCCAGCAGCCCGGGGAGGGGTTACACCGGGGAGCTGTTTTTT
CASSPGRGYTGELFF
>TRBV25-1|TRBD2|.|TRBJ2-2
TGTGCCAGCAGTGCTTCAATGAGCGGGAGACAAACCGGGGAGCTGTTTTTT
CASSASMSGRQTGELFF
>TRBV4-3|.|.|TRBJ1-2
TGCGCCAGCAGCCAAGATTGGGATTTTAACTATGGCTACACCTTC
CASSQDWDFNYGYTF
>TRBV19|.|.|TRBJ1-5
TGTGCCAGTAGTACAGACATGGATAATAGCAATCAGCCCCAGCATTTT
CASSTDMDNSNQPQHF
>TRBV4-1|.|few|TRBJ2-7
TGCGCCAGCAGCCAAACCGCAGGGGTCTACGAGCAGTACTTC
CASSQTAGVYEQYF
>TRBV20-1|.|.|TRBJ2-3
TGCAGTGCTAGAGAAAGCGCTGCCCCGACAGATACGCAGTATTTT
CSARESAAPTDTQYF
>TRBV6-2/TRBV6-3|.|.|TRBJ2-7
TGTGCCAGCAAGGTTACGGTGAGCTCCTACGAGCAGTACTTC
CASKVTVSSYEQYF
>TRBV20-1|.|few|TRBJ2-2
TGCAGTGCTAGAGACGTGGCGCTGAACACCGGGGAGCTGTTTTTT
CSARDVALNTGELFF
>TRBV5-1|TRBD1|many|TRBJ2-2
TGCGCCAGCAGCCTTGGGACAGGGGTCACCGGGGAGCTGTTTTTT
CASSLGTGVTGELFF
>TRBV4-3|.|.|TRBJ2-7
TGCGCCAGCAGCCGGTCCCTGACAGGTTCATACGAGCAGTACTTC
CASSRSLTGSYEQYF
>TRBV18|TRBD1|few|TRBJ1-1
TGTGCCAGCTCACTCCGGGACAGCGGTCCCAACACTGAAGCTTTCTTT
CASSLRDSGPNTEAFF
>TRBV11-1|TRBD1|.|TRBJ1-1
TGTGCCAGCAGCGATAGTGGGACAGCTAACACTGAAGCTTTCTTT
CASSDSGTANTEAFF
>TRBV7-9|.|.|TRBJ1-1
TGTGCCAGCAGCGCGTGGCAGGGCGGGTTGGCGGCTTTCTTT
CASSAWQGGLAAFF
>TRBV10-3|TRBD1|.|TRBJ2-5
TGTGCCATCAGTGACCCCGGGACAGGACAAGAGACCCAGTACTTC
CAISDPGTGQETQYF